The source of this T cell receptor beta chain is a study of CD8 T cells in ankylosing spondylitis. Findings and caveats of the study: Reportedly, matched ankylosing spondylitis synovial fluid was significantly enriched for disease-linked clones. One TCR beta motif, made up of eight or nine highly homologous variants, appeared characteristic of ankylosing spondylitis blood.

TCRdb fed the 5' RACE reads into MiXCR, producing one record per CDR3 protein. The top ten hold around 15% of the sample, which has about 160,000 distinct CDR3 sequences, around 45% seen once. This clonotype was seen only a few times. The antigen is undetermined. Sequencing used synovial fluid, either unsorted or a sorted T cell fraction (not recorded which). This TCR was sampled from a male donor with ankylosing spondylitis.

CDR3 sequence (DNA): TGTGCCAGCAGCACCCGGGACAGATTCACTGAAGCTTTCTTT. This sequence encodes CASSTRDRFTEAFF. The rearrangement joins TRBV7-8 to TRBJ1-1; 7 bases match TRBD1. The CDR3 runs 14 residues. Germline assignment: CDR1 SGHVS and CDR2 FQNEAQ. V lost 5 bases, J lost 4 bases, and 7 bases stayed unmatched.